A single sample is the source of the 25 T cell receptor beta chains below, sequenced in a study of cytomegalovirus exposure and HLA in healthy donors (dated by TCRdb to about 2017). The library was produced with the immunoSEQ multiplex PCR assay. For the multiplex PCR, a mixture combining 60 forward primers for TCR Vbeta segments and 13 reverse primers for TCR Jbeta segments was used. TCRdb carries this immuneACCESS record with in-frame sequences only. Its versions omit some clonotypes, under half of them owing to an unresolved V gene in the studies checked, with the rest unexplained. The sample includes fewer than 80,000 clones, with around 80% observed a single time. 2.5% of the sample comes from the top ten. Sequenced: PBMCs. Receptors were obtained from a man in his thirties or forties in good health and CMV-seronegative.

This clone has just a few counts. The chain employs TRBV27 and TRBJ2-7, with 8 bases identical to TRBD1. Germline-derived CDR1 and CDR2 are MNHEY and SMNVEV (reference sequence). With V trimmed by 6 bases and J by 9 bases, 4 bases remained unmatched. The CDR3 has 11 residues. The CDR3 nucleotides are TGTGCCAGCAGGGACAGGGACGGGCAGTACTTC. It is translated as CASRDRDGQYF.

The chain recombines TRBV7-8 with TRBJ2-7, with D tentatively TRBD2 (5 bases). Trimming took off 5 bases at V and 0 bases at J, with 11 bases between the two ends. Germline V lookup: CDR1 SGHVS, CDR2 FQNEAQ. The CDR3 totals 14 residues. CDR3 in amino acids: CASSPGWPSYEQYF. In DNA, the CDR3 is TGTGCCAGCAGCCCGGGGTGGCCCTCCTACGAGCAGTACTTC.

This chain connects TRBV5-4 to TRBJ2-2; 9 bases line up with TRBD1. CDR1 and CDR2 (germline): SGHNT, YYREEE (reference sequence). The CDR3 runs 16 residues. Unmatched junction bases numbered 5, after V lost 5 bases and J lost 0 bases. The CDR3 region has the DNA TGTGCCAGCAGTACCGGGACAGGGACGAACACCGGGGAGCTGTTTTTT. It specifies CASSTGTGTNTGELFF.

This chain joins TRBV7-2 and TRBJ1-5; D might be TRBD1 (5 bases). Germline V gives CDR1 SGHTA, CDR2 FQGNSA. CDR3 length: 15 residues. Between the trimmed V and J ends, which lost 1 base and 5 bases, there was a span of 12 bases. The CDR3 protein is CASSLGQGTYQPQHF. CDR3 coding DNA: TGTGCCAGCAGCTTAGGGCAGGGAACGTATCAGCCCCAGCATTTT.

This rearrangement joins TRBV2 to TRBJ2-7; tentatively, D is TRBD2 (5 bases). Trimming removed 8 bases from V and 6 bases from J, with 17 bases in between. CDR3 length equals 13 residues. CDR1 SNHLY and CDR2 FYNNEI come from the germline V gene. The CDR3 protein is CASGTRERAEQYF. The CDR3 nucleotides are TGTGCCAGCGGCACGAGGGAGAGAGCCGAGCAGTACTTC.

The V gene is TRBV7-2, the J gene TRBJ1-5; D is unclear. CDR1 is SGHTA and CDR2 is FQGNSA in the germline V gene. Deletions cut 6 bases from V and 0 bases from J, with 6 bases between. The CDR3 contains 13 residues. CDR3: CASSIDSNQPQHF. As DNA, the CDR3 is TGTGCCAGCAGTATAGATAGCAATCAGCCCCAGCATTTT.

The chain couples TRBV21-1 to TRBJ1-1. TRBV21-1 represents a pseudogene. The CDR3 covers 14 residues. The DNA of the CDR3 is TGTGCCAGCGGGGGAGGGGGAATGGGCACTGAAGCTTTCTTT. Translated: CASGGGGMGTEAFF.

The chain couples TRBV18 to TRBJ2-7; 8 bases agree with TRBD2. The CDR3 consists of 17 residues. The germline CDR1 and CDR2 sequences are KGHSH and LQKENI. V was clipped by 2 bases and J by 0 bases; unmatched bases: 9. The CDR3 sequence: CASSPYTLAGNSYEQYF. The CDR3 nucleotides are TGTGCCAGCTCACCATACACTTTAGCGGGGAACTCCTACGAGCAGTACTTC.

This rearrangement joins TRBV7-3 to TRBJ2-2, with a tentative D call TRBD1 (6 bases). This CDR3 is 15 amino acids long. Germline V gene lookup returns CDR1 SGHTA and CDR2 FQGTGA. V was cut by 5 bases and J by 0 bases, with 10 bases left in between. This chain's CDR3 is CASSPGQPNTGELFF. CDR3 sequence (DNA): TGTGCCAGCAGCCCCGGACAGCCGAACACCGGGGAGCTGTTTTTT.

The chain has TRBV6-9 and TRBJ2-7; 10 positions match TRBD1. This CDR3 comprises 15 residues. The trim removed 10 bases at V and 10 bases at J, leaving 19 bases unmatched. The germline V gene encodes CDR1 MNHGY and CDR2 SVAAGI. The CDR3 nucleotides are TGTGCCATCGCAGGGGTTTGGACAGGGGGTTCCCACCAGTACTTC. Translation gives CAIAGVWTGGSHQYF.

Turning to this clone: Relative to the germline gene, one junction end is altered; a read error may explain this. This chain links TRBV6-5 with TRBJ1-5; perhaps TRBD1 as D (6 bases). This CDR3 is 13 amino acids long. Germline V gene data show CDR1 as MNHEY and CDR2 as SVGAGI. The CDR3 nucleotides are TGTGCCGGCAGTTACTCAGACAGGCAGCCCCAGCATTTT. Residues: CAGSYSDRQPQHF.

The chain is built from TRBV25-1 and TRBJ2-1, with a tentative D call TRBD1 (6 bases). The CDR3 has 11 amino acids. V was shortened by 4 bases and J by 15 bases, with 13 bases between the two germline ends. Germline V gene sequence: CDR1 MGHDK, CDR2 SYGVNS. The CDR3 region is CASSADRLLFF. The CDR3, as DNA: TGTGCCAGCAGTGCCGACAGGCTGCTGTTCTTC.

This clone was observed a handful of times. The chain links TRBV5-4 to TRBJ1-6; D not certain. CDR3 length: 14 residues. V was shortened by 0 bases and J by 10 bases, with 11 bases between the two germline ends. Germline-derived CDR1 and CDR2 are SGHNT and YYREEE (reference sequence). The CDR3 here is CASSLEQSRSPLHF. As DNA, the CDR3 is TGTGCCAGCAGCTTGGAGCAGTCTAGATCACCCCTCCACTTT.

The chain links TRBV9 to TRBJ2-7; tentative D call: TRBD1 (5 bases). Looked up from germline, CDR1 is SGDLS and CDR2 is YYNGEE. V was cut by 1 base and J by 0 bases, with 8 bases left in between. This CDR3 spans 14 amino acids. CDR3 coding DNA: TGTGCCAGCAGCGTAATTGACAGCTCCTACGAGCAGTACTTC. Amino acid sequence: CASSVIDSSYEQYF.

This clone was picked up one time. This rearrangement joins TRBV5-1 to TRBJ2-7, with 13 bases that match TRBD2. CDR1 SGHRS and CDR2 YFSETQ come from the germline V gene. Trimming took 3 bases from V and 3 from J; bases not matched to a gene: 3. The CDR3 consists of 15 residues. CDR3 loop: CASSYGLAGVYEQYF. CDR3 sequence (DNA): TGCGCCAGCAGCTACGGACTAGCGGGAGTCTACGAGCAGTACTTC.

The gene calls are TRBV29-1 and TRBJ1-1, with 8 bases fitting TRBD1. Per germline, CDR1 SQVTM and CDR2 ANQGSEA. This CDR3 comprises 14 residues. With V trimmed by 3 bases and J by 1 base, 4 bases remained unmatched. The CDR3 coding sequence is TGCAGCGTTGATTCCGGACAGGGGAACACTGAAGCTTTCTTT. It codes for CSVDSGQGNTEAFF.

The gene calls are TRBV6-1 and TRBJ2-2; a possible D gene is TRBD2 (6 bases). CDR1 is MNHNS, CDR2 SASEGT, per germline. The CDR3 runs 15 residues. The V end lost 8 bases, the J end lost 2 bases, and 15 bases lay between the germline ends. The CDR3 loop reads CASAPRDFNTGELFF. The CDR3 nucleotides are TGTGCCAGCGCCCCCCGGGACTTCAACACCGGGGAGCTGTTTTTT.

This clone was detected only a few times. V gene TRBV2 combines with J gene TRBJ2-3; D not resolved. V shed 2 bases and J shed 4 bases, with 7 bases lying between them. Germline assignment: CDR1 SNHLY and CDR2 FYNNEI. The CDR3 spans 13 residues. The CDR3 sequence is CASSELEADTQYF. The CDR3 coding sequence is TGTGCCAGCAGTGAACTAGAGGCAGATACGCAGTATTTT.

This chain's CDR3 is CASSPLAGPSSYEQYF. The CDR3 nucleotides are TGTGCCAGCTCACCTCTAGCGGGACCGAGCTCCTACGAGCAGTACTTC. The chain employs TRBV18 and TRBJ2-7, with 9 bases that match TRBD2. Germline V gene sequence: CDR1 KGHSH, CDR2 LQKENI. The CDR3 spans 16 residues. Trimming cost V 3 bases and J 0 bases; bases outside gene matches: 6.

The V gene is TRBV4-3, the J gene TRBJ2-1; the D gene is possibly TRBD1 (6 bases). V dropped 4 bases and J dropped 9 bases, with 19 bases sitting between them. The CDR3 sequence is 15 residues long. In germline, CDR1 is LGHNA, CDR2 YSLEER. The CDR3: CASSLNYIQGAEQFF. For the CDR3, the DNA is TGCGCCAGCAGCCTTAACTACATACAGGGAGCTGAGCAGTTCTTC.

CDR3: CASTQGGQPQHF. CDR3 DNA: TGTGCCAGCACCCAGGGGGGTCAGCCCCAGCATTTT. The V gene is TRBV28, the J gene TRBJ1-5, with 7 bases matching TRBD1. Trimming at V came to 7 bases and at J to 6 bases, leaving 3 bases not matched to a gene. Germline V gene lookup returns CDR1 MDHEN and CDR2 SYDVKM. The CDR3 has 12 residues.

The chain is built from TRBV29-1 and TRBJ2-7; tentative D call: TRBD2 (5 bases). Germline V gene lookup returns CDR1 SQVTM and CDR2 ANQGSEA. The ends were cut back, 7 bases at V and 3 bases at J, with 19 bases in the middle. The CDR3 loop spans 14 amino acids. The CDR3: CSAIPVRAGYEQYF. CDR3 sequence (DNA): TGCAGCGCTATCCCGGTAAGGGCGGGCTACGAGCAGTACTTC.

The rearrangement joins TRBV28 to TRBJ1-3; D not resolved. The CDR3 spans 14 residues. Trimming pared 3 bases from V and 9 bases from J, leaving 15 bases between. Germline CDR1 reads MDHEN; CDR2 reads SYDVKM. Written as DNA, the CDR3 is TGTGCCAGCAGTTTGCGCCCCGGGAGTCTCACCATATATTTT. The encoded protein is CASSLRPGSLTIYF.

V is TRBV19 and J is TRBJ2-7; D call uncertain. The CDR3 is made up of 13 amino acids. Between the trimmed V and J ends, which lost 1 base and 3 bases, there was a span of 7 bases. Germline V lookup: CDR1 LNHDA, CDR2 SQIVND (reference sequence). The CDR3 nucleotides read TGTGCCAGTAGTATAGGGGCAGGCTACGAGCAGTACTTC. Protein: CASSIGAGYEQYF.

This clone was counted once. The chain uses TRBV7-9 and TRBJ2-3; D is possibly TRBD2 (5 bases). This CDR3 comprises 17 residues. Germline V gene data show CDR1 as SEHNR and CDR2 as FQNEAQ (reference sequence). The V gene lost 5 bases and the J gene lost 2 bases, with 20 bases spanning the gap. Here the CDR3 reads CASSLPREQTSTDTQYF. The CDR3 DNA reads TGTGCCAGCAGCCTTCCAAGGGAGCAGACATCCACAGATACGCAGTATTTT.